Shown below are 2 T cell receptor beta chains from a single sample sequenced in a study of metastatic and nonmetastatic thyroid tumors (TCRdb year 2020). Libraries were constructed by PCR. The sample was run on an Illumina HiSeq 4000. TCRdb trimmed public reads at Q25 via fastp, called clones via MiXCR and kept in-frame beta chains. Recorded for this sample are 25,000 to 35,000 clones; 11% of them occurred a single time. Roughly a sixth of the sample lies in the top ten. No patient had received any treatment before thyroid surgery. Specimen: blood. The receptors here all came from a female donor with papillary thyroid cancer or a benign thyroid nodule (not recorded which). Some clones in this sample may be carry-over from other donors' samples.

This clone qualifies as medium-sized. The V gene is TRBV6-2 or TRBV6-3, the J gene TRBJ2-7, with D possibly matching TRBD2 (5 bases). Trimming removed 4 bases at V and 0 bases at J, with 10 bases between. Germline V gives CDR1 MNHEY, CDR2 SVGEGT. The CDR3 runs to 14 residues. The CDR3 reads CASSWSGSSYEQYF. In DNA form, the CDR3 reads TGTGCCAGCAGTTGGAGCGGAAGCTCCTACGAGCAGTACTTC.

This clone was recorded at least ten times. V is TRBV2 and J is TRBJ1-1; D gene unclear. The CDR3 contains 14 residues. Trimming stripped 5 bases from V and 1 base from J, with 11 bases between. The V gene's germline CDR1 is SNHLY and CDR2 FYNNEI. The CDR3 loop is CASSPDPTNTEAFF. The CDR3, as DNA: TGTGCCAGCAGTCCCGATCCTACGAACACTGAAGCTTTCTTT.